This T cell receptor beta chain was documented in a study of Ad26.COV2.S vaccination and SARS-CoV-2 variants. Study findings and constraints: After vaccination, substantial breadth of spike-specific CD8+ and CD4+ responses was reported. Total responses of T cells may have been underestimated by the analyses of TCR breadth and depth. Placebo recipients showed lower spike-specific TCR breadth than vaccinees. Non-spike TCR breadth did not differ much between vaccine and placebo recipients.

Profiling relied on immunoSEQ multiplex PCR, and the TCRdb table lists in-frame clones only, not all of them. This sample yields hundreds of thousands of clones, of which about 90% are seen a single time; under 4% belongs to the top ten. Notes on this clone: Its specificity is not known.

The source is a human donor who had recovered from COVID-19. This sample comprised peripheral blood, obtained after recovery from COVID-19.

The CDR3 loop reads CASSPGTGGFYYGYTF. The DNA of the CDR3 is TGTGCCAGCAGCCCCGGGACAGGGGGCTTTTACTATGGCTACACCTTC. This rearrangement joins TRBV14 to TRBJ1-2, with 12 bases identical to TRBD1. V trimming: 4 bases; J trimming: 3 bases; junction bases outside the gene matches: 6. CDR1 is SGHDN, CDR2 FVKESK, per germline. The CDR3 length is 16 residues. Variable domain in full (rest from reference TRBV14 and TRBJ1-2): EAGVTQFPSHSVIEKGQTVTLRCDPISGHDNLYWYRRVMGKEIKFLLHFVKESKQDESGMPNNRFLAERTGGTYSTLKVQPAELEDSGVYFCASSPGTGGFYYGYTFGSGTRLTVV.